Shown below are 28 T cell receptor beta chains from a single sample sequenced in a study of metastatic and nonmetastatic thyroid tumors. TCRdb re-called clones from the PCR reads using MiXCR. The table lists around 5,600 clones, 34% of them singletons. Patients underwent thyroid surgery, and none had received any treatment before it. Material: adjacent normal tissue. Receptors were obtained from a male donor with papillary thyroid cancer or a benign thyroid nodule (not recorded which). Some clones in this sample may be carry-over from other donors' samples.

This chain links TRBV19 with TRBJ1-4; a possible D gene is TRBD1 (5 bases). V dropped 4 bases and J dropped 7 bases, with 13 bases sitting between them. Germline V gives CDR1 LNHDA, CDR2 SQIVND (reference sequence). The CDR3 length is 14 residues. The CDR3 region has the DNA TGTGCCAGTAGTACCGGGACCGACCTTGAAAAACTGTTTTTT. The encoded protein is CASSTGTDLEKLFF.

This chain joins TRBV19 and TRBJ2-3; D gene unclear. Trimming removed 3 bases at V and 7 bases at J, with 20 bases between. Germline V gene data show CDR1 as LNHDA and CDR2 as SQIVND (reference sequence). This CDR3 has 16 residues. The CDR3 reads CASSIDSSVWSYTQYF. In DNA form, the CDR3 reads TGTGCCAGTAGTATTGACTCATCGGTGTGGTCATATACGCAGTATTTT.

The CDR3 DNA follows: TGTGCCAGCAGTGGCTCCCATTCCCGCTACGAGCAGTACTTC. It specifies CASSGSHSRYEQYF. This chain connects TRBV6-1 to TRBJ2-7, with D unclear. The CDR3 has 14 amino acids. The germline V gene has CDR1 MNHNS and CDR2 SASEGT. The V end lost 4 bases, the J end lost 3 bases, and 13 bases lay between the germline ends.

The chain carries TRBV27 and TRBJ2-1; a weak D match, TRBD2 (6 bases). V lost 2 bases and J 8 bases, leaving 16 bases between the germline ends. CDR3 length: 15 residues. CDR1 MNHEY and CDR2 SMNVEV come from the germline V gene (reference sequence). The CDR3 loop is CASSLSGGRRYEQFF. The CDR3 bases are TGTGCCAGCAGTTTAAGTGGGGGGAGAAGATATGAGCAGTTCTTC.

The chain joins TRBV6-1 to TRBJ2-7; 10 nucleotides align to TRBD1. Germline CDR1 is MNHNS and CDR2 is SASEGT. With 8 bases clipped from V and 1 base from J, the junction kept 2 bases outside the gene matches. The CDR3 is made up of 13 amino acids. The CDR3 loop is CASGGQGSYEQYF. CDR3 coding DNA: TGTGCCAGCGGGGGACAGGGGTCCTACGAGCAGTACTTC.

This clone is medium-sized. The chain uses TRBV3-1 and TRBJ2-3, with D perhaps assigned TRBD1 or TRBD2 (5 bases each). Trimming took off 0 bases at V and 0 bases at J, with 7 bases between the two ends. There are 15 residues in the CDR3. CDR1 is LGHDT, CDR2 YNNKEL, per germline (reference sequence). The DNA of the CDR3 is TGTGCCAGCAGCCAAGACGGGGCTAGCACAGATACGCAGTATTTT. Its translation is CASSQDGASTDTQYF.

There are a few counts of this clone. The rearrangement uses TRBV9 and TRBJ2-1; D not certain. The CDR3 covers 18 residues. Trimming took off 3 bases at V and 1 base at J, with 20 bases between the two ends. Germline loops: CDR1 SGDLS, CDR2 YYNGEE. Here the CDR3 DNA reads TGTGCCAGCAGCGAACAGAAAGGACGGCCGGCTTCCTACAATGAGCAGTTCTTC. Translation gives CASSEQKGRPASYNEQFF.

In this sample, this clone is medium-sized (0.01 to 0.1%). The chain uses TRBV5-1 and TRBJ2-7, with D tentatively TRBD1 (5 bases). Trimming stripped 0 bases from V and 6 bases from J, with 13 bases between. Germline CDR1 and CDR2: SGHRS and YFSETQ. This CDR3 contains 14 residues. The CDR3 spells CASSLVGQGGEQYF. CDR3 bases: TGCGCCAGCAGCTTGGTAGGGCAGGGCGGCGAGCAGTACTTC.

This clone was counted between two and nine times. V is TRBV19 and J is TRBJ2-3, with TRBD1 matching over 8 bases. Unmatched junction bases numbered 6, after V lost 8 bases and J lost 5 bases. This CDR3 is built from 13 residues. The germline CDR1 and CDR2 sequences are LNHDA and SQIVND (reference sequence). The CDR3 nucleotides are TGTGCCAGTTCTGCCAGGGGGCAAGATACGCAGTATTTT. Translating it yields CASSARGQDTQYF. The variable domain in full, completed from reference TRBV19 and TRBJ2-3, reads DGGITQSPKYLFRKEGQNVTLSCEQNLNHDAMYWYRQDPGQGLRLIYYSQIVNDFQKGDIAEGYSVSREKKESFPLTVTSAQKNPTAFYLCASSARGQDTQYFGPGTRLTVL.

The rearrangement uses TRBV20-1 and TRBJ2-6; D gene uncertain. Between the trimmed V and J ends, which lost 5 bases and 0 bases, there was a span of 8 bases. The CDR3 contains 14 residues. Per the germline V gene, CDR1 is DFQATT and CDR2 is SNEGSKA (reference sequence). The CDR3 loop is CSALTDSGANVLTF. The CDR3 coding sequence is TGCAGTGCTTTGACGGACTCTGGGGCCAACGTCCTGACTTTC.

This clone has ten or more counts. CDR3 residues: CASSFVLAGSYEQYF. The CDR3 DNA is TGTGCCAGCAGCTTCGTCCTAGCGGGGTCCTACGAGCAGTACTTC. This chain joins TRBV5-8 and TRBJ2-7; 9 nucleotides match TRBD2. The germline V gene has CDR1 SGHTS and CDR2 YDEGEE. With V trimmed by 2 bases and J by 1 base, 4 bases remained unmatched. The CDR3 consists of 15 residues. The whole variable domain, remainder taken from reference TRBV5-8 and TRBJ2-7, is EAGVTQSPTHLIKTRGQQATLRCSPISGHTSVYWYQQALGLGLQFLLWYDEGEERNRGNFPPRFSGRQFPNYSSELNVNALELEDSALYLCASSFVLAGSYEQYFGPGTRLTVT.

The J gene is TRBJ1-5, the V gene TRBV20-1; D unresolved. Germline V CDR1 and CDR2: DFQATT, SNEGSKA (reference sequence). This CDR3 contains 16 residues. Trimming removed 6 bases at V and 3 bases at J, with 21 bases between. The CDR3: CSARRTGKGPNQPQHF. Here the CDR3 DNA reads TGCAGTGCCCGACGCACGGGTAAAGGGCCCAATCAGCCCCAGCATTTT.

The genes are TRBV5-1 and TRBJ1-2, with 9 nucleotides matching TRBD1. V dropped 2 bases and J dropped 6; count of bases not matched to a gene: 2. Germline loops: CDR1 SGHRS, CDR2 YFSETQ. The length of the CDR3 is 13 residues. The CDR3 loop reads CASSFDRGDGYTF. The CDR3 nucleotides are TGCGCCAGCAGCTTCGACAGGGGGGATGGCTACACCTTC.

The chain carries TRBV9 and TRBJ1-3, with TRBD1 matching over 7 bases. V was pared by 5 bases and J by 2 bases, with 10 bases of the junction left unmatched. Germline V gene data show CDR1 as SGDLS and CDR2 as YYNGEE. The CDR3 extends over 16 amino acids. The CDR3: CASSRLNRGAGNTIYF. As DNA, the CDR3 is TGTGCCAGCAGTCGTTTAAACAGGGGCGCTGGAAACACCATATATTTT.

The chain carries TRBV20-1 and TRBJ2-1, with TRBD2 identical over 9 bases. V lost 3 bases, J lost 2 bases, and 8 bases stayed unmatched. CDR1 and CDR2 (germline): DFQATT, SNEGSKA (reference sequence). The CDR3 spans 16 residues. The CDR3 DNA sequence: TGCAGTGCTAGGACCGGGACTAGCAGGACCTACAATGAGCAGTTCTTC. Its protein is CSARTGTSRTYNEQFF.

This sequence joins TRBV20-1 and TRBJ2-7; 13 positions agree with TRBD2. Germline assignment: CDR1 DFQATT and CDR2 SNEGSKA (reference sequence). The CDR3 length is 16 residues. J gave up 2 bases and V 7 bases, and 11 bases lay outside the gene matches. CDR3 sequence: CSDSAQGTSGTYEQYF. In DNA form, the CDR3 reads TGCAGTGATTCTGCCCAAGGGACTAGCGGGACCTACGAGCAGTACTTC.

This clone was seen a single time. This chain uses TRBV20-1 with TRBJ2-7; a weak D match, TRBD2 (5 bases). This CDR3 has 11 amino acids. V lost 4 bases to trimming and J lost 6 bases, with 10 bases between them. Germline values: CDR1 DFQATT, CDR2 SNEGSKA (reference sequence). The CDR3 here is CSAKNAGEQYF. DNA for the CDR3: TGCAGTGCTAAGAACGCGGGCGAGCAGTACTTC.

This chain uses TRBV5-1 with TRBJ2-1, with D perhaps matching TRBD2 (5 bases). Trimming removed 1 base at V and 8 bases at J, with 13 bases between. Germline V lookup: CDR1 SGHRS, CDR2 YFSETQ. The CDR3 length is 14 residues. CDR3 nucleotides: TGCGCCAGCAGCTTGAGAGCGGAAGGATATGAGCAGTTCTTC. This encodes CASSLRAEGYEQFF.

CDR3 region: CASRDLHGVHYGYTF. CDR3 DNA: TGTGCCAGCAGGGACCTTCATGGAGTTCACTATGGCTACACCTTC. The chain is built from TRBV27 and TRBJ1-2, with no clear D. The CDR3 runs to 15 residues. Per germline, CDR1 MNHEY and CDR2 SMNVEV (reference sequence). V was cut by 6 bases and J by 3 bases, with 17 bases left in between.

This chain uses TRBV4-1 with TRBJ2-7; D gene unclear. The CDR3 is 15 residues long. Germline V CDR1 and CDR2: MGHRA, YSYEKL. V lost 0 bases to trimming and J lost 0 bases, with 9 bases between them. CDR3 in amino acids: CASSQDRRNSYEQYF. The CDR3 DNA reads TGCGCCAGCAGCCAAGATCGGCGGAACTCCTACGAGCAGTACTTC.

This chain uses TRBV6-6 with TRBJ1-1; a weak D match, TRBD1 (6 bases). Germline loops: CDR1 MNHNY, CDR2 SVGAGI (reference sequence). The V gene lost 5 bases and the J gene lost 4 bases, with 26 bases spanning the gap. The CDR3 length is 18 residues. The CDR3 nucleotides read TGTGCCAGCAGTATTCGGCGTACCAACAGGGTTGAAGGCACTGAAGCTTTCTTT. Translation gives CASSIRRTNRVEGTEAFF.

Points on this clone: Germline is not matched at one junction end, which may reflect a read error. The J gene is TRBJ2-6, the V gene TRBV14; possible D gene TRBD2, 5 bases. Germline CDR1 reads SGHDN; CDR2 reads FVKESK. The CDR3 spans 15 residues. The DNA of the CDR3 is TGTGTCAGCATCCAATCGTATGGCGGGTCCAACGTCCTGACTTTC. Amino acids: CVSIQSYGGSNVLTF.

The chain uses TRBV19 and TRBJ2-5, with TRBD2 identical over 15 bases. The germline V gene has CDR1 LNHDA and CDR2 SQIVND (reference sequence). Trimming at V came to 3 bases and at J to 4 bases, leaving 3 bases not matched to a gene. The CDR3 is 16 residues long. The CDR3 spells CASSIGLAGGAETQYF. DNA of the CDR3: TGTGCCAGTAGTATCGGACTAGCGGGAGGGGCAGAGACCCAGTACTTC.

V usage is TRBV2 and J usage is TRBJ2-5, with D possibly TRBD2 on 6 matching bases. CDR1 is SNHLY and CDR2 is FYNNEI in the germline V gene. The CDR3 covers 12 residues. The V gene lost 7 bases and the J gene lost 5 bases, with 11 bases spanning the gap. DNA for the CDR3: TGTGCCAGCACCGCGGGGTGGGAGACCCAGTACTTC. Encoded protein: CASTAGWETQYF.

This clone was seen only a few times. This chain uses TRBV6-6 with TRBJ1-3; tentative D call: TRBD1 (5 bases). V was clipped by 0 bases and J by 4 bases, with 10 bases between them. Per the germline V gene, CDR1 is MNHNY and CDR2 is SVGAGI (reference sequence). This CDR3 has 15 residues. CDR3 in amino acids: CASSYSRQLGNTIYF. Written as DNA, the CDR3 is TGTGCCAGCAGTTACTCCAGACAGCTAGGAAACACCATATATTTT.

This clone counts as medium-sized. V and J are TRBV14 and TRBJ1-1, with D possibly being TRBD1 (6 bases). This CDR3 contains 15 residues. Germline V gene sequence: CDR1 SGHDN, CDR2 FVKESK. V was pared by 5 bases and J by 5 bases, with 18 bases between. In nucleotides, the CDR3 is TGTGCCAGCAGCAAAAGGCAGGGGACGGAGACTGAAGCTTTCTTT. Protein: CASSKRQGTETEAFF.

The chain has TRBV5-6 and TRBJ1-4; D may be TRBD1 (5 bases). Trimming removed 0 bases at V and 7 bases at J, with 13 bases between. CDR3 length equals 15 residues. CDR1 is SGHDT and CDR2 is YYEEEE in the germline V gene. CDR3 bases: TGTGCCAGCAGCTTGGTTGGGGGGAGCGGTGAAAAACTGTTTTTT. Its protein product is CASSLVGGSGEKLFF.

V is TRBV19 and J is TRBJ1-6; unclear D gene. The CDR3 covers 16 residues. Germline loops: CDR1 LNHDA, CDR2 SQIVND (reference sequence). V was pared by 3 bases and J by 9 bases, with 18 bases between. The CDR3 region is CASSIRTLHSPSPLHF. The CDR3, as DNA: TGTGCCAGTAGTATCCGGACCTTACACAGTCCTTCACCCCTCCACTTT.